One and the same sample provided the 18 T cell receptor beta chains below, sequenced in a study of shared clonotypes between healthy human individuals. Sequenced by immunoSEQ multiplex PCR; TCRdb stores in-frame clones only, minus some. The sample includes hundreds of thousands of clones, about 97% of them seen just once. Source material: memory CD8+ T cells sorted from blood. Subset given: CD45RO+ cells pooled with CCR7-negative TemRA cells. These receptors were collected from a man aged 25-40 years in good health.

The chain has TRBV7-7 and TRBJ2-6, with no clear D. The CDR3 length is 16 residues. Germline CDR1 reads SSHAT; CDR2 reads FNYEAQ (reference sequence). V lost 5 bases, J lost 5 bases, and 16 bases lay in between. CDR3 coding DNA: TGTGCCAGCAGCATTGAGTCACAAAGTCGGGCCAACGTCCTGACTTTC. Protein: CASSIESQSRANVLTF. Full variable domain (outside the CDR3, taken from reference TRBV7-7 and TRBJ2-6): GAGVSQSPRYKVTKRGQDVTLRCDPISSHATLYWYQQALGQGPEFLTYFNYEAQPDKSGLPSDRFSAERPEGSISTLTIQRTEQRDSAMYRCASSIESQSRANVLTFGAGSRLTVL.

V is TRBV6-6 and J is TRBJ2-7; the D is unclear. The CDR3 covers 15 residues. Germline lookup yields CDR1 MNHNY and CDR2 SVGAGI (reference sequence). V dropped 0 bases and J dropped 3 bases, with 12 bases sitting between them. CDR3 in amino acids: CASSYSSVYYYEQYF. CDR3 bases: TGTGCCAGCAGTTACTCGAGCGTCTATTACTACGAGCAGTACTTC.

This chain links TRBV5-1 with TRBJ2-6; no reliable D call. V lost 6 bases and J lost 1, with 14 bases in between. This CDR3 has 16 residues. CDR1 SGHRS and CDR2 YFSETQ come from the germline V gene. The CDR3 DNA sequence: TGCGCCAGCACCCGCGAAGGTGGGTCTGGGGCCAACGTCCTGACTTTC. Translated, it gives CASTREGGSGANVLTF.

The chain carries TRBV7-2 and TRBJ2-3; 8 bases agree with TRBD2. Looked up from germline, CDR1 is SGHTA and CDR2 is FQGNSA. Unmatched junction bases numbered 10, after V lost 5 bases and J lost 0 bases. This CDR3 contains 17 residues. The CDR3 DNA is TGTGCCAGCAGCCGACGTAGAAGCGGGGGAAGCACAGATACGCAGTATTTT. Translated, it gives CASSRRRSGGSTDTQYF.

The CDR3 sequence is CARGTGGTLAKNIQYF. The DNA for the CDR3 is TGCGCCAGAGGGACAGGGGGTACACTAGCCAAAAACATTCAGTACTTC. The chain carries TRBV10-1 and TRBJ2-4; 11 bases map to TRBD1. This CDR3 is 16 amino acids long. J was trimmed by 0 bases and V by 9 bases; bases with no gene match: 7. Germline lookup yields CDR1 WNHNN and CDR2 SYGVQD (reference sequence).

This sequence joins TRBV5-4 and TRBJ2-1; 8 bases fit TRBD2. This CDR3 has 18 amino acids. With V trimmed by 1 base and J by 3 bases, 12 bases remained unmatched. Germline loops: CDR1 SGHNT, CDR2 YYREEE (reference sequence). CDR3 sequence (DNA): TGTGCCAGCAGCTTGCCGGGCCTTAGCGGGAAGGGCTACAATGAGCAGTTCTTC. Protein sequence: CASSLPGLSGKGYNEQFF.

The chain employs TRBV5-1 and TRBJ2-7; unclear D gene. Germline loops: CDR1 SGHRS, CDR2 YFSETQ. The CDR3 has 11 amino acids. V lost 1 base and J 6 bases, leaving 5 bases between the germline ends. The CDR3 here is CASSLFAEQYF. The DNA for the CDR3 is TGCGCCAGCAGCTTGTTTGCCGAGCAGTACTTC.

The chain links TRBV28 to TRBJ2-5, with TRBD2 as a possible D gene (6 bases). The CDR3 consists of 13 residues. Deletions cut 7 bases from V and 2 bases from J, with 11 bases between. Germline V lookup: CDR1 MDHEN, CDR2 SYDVKM. CDR3 region: CASTYGGQETQYF. In nucleotides, the CDR3 is TGTGCCAGCACCTACGGGGGTCAAGAGACCCAGTACTTC.

This chain joins TRBV4-1 and TRBJ2-3; D is tentatively TRBD1 or TRBD2 (5 bases each). V shed 1 base and J shed 6 bases, with 23 bases lying between them. This CDR3 comprises 18 residues. Germline CDR1 and CDR2: MGHRA and YSYEKL. CDR3 residues: CASSQGLKRQGLGDTQYF. The CDR3 coding sequence is TGCGCCAGCAGCCAAGGCCTTAAGCGGCAGGGCCTGGGGGATACGCAGTATTTT.

The V gene is TRBV7-2, the J gene TRBJ2-7; TRBD2 agrees at 7 bases. This CDR3 is built from 12 residues. CDR1 and CDR2 from the germline V gene are SGHTA and FQGNSA. The V and J ends lost 2 bases and 12 bases, in that order; junction bases with no gene match: 7. In nucleotides, the CDR3 is TGTGCCAGCAGCTTAAGGACTAGGGTAGTGTACTTC. Residues: CASSLRTRVVYF.

The chain links TRBV9 to TRBJ2-7; TRBD2 is a possible D gene (5 bases). Between the trimmed V and J ends, which lost 6 bases and 3 bases, there was a span of 16 bases. CDR1 and CDR2 (germline): SGDLS, YYNGEE. The CDR3 has 14 amino acids. CDR3 region: CASIGVRANYEQYF. CDR3 bases: TGTGCCAGCATCGGGGTGCGGGCCAACTACGAGCAGTACTTC. The full variable domain, with the rest looked up from reference TRBV9 and TRBJ2-7, is DSGVTQTPKHLITATGQRVTLRCSPRSGDLSVYWYQQSLDQGLQFLIQYYNGEERAKGNILERFSAQQFPDLHSELNLSSLELGDSALYFCASIGVRANYEQYFGPGTRLTVT.

The chain carries TRBV6-1 and TRBJ2-1, with D perhaps TRBD2 (6 bases). Germline CDR1 reads MNHNS; CDR2 reads SASEGT. The CDR3 covers 11 residues. Trimming took off 5 bases at V and 14 bases at J, with 13 bases between the two ends. Here the CDR3 reads CASSTSWMEFF. CDR3 DNA: TGTGCCAGCAGTACTAGCTGGATGGAGTTCTTC.

The genes are TRBV28 and TRBJ2-7; D is undetermined. V shed 6 bases and J shed 3 bases, with 6 bases lying between them. Germline V lookup: CDR1 MDHEN, CDR2 SYDVKM. The CDR3 totals 11 residues. For the CDR3, the DNA is TGTGCCAGCAGGGAACACTACGAGCAGTACTTC. Its protein is CASREHYEQYF.

J is TRBJ1-3 and V is TRBV30; D not certain. CDR1 and CDR2 (germline): GTSNPN, SVGIG (reference sequence). V dropped 2 bases and J dropped 2 bases, with 10 bases sitting between them. The CDR3 covers 14 residues. The CDR3 DNA sequence: TGTGCCTGGAGTCGAGACACAGCTGGAAACACCATATATTTT. This gives the protein CAWSRDTAGNTIYF.

This clone was picked up a small number of times. This chain links TRBV6-1 with TRBJ1-5, with D uncertain. V shed 4 bases and J shed 3 bases, with 16 bases lying between them. The CDR3 is 16 amino acids. CDR1 and CDR2 (germline): MNHNS, SASEGT. The CDR3 region is CASSGTAPGTNQPQHF. The CDR3 DNA follows: TGTGCCAGCAGTGGGACCGCCCCCGGTACCAATCAGCCCCAGCATTTT.

The chain combines TRBV6-1 with TRBJ2-3, with 8 bases lining up with TRBD2. The CDR3 is 13 amino acids. V dropped 6 bases and J dropped 4; count of bases not matched to a gene: 3. CDR1 and CDR2 (germline): MNHNS, SASEGT. CDR3 loop: CASSGRESDTQYF. The CDR3 bases are TGTGCCAGCAGCGGGAGGGAGTCAGATACGCAGTATTTT.

The chain joins TRBV6-1 to TRBJ2-7; D gene unclear. Trimming removed 1 base from V and 3 bases from J, with 10 bases in between. This CDR3 region has 14 residues. Germline lookup yields CDR1 MNHNS and CDR2 SASEGT. CDR3 nucleotides: TGTGCCAGCAGTGAAGTGTTACATTACTACGAGCAGTACTTC. Protein product: CASSEVLHYYEQYF.

This clone was seen a handful of times. The CDR3 spells CASSRGGEQYF. As DNA, the CDR3 is TGTGCCAGCAGCCGGGGAGGGGAGCAGTACTTC. The chain couples TRBV16 to TRBJ2-7; 7 bases line up with TRBD2. The CDR3 totals 11 residues. Germline CDR1 is KGHSY and CDR2 is FQNENV. After removal of 4 bases from V and 7 bases from J, the junction contained 1 base not matched to a gene.